This entry is about one T cell receptor beta chain. Clones were sequenced by immunoSEQ multiplex PCR, and TCRdb holds only the in-frame ones, with some missing. The table includes 200,000 to 300,000 clones, around 83% detected once. The data derive from a study of blood T cell repertoires in COVID-19. Overall study: The samples span acute and convalescent COVID-19 from the United States, Italy and Spain.

Germline CDR1 and CDR2: LGHDT and YNNKEL (reference sequence). Trimming took 1 base from V and 4 from J; bases not matched to a gene: 3. The CDR3 consists of 15 residues. The sample was peripheral blood. The receptor was derived from a woman in her late teens or twenties with acute or convalescent COVID-19. J is TRBJ2-2 and V is TRBV3-1 (or the pseudogene TRBV3-2); 7 nucleotides agree with TRBD2. CDR3: CASSQVAGATGELFF. The CDR3 nucleotides read TGTGCCAGCAGCCAAGTTGCGGGAGCCACCGGGGAGCTGTTTTTT.